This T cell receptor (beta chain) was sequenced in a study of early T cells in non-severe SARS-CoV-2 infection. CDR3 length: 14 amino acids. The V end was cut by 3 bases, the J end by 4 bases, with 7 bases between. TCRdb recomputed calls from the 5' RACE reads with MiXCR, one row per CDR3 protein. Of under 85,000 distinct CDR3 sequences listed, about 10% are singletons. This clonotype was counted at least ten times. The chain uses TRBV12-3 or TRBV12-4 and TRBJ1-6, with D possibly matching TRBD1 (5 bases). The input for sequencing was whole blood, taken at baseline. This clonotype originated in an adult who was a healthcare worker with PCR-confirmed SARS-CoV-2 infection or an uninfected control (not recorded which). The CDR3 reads CASSFRDYNSPLHF. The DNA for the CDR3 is TGTGCCAGCAGTTTCAGGGATTATAATTCACCCCTCCACTTT.